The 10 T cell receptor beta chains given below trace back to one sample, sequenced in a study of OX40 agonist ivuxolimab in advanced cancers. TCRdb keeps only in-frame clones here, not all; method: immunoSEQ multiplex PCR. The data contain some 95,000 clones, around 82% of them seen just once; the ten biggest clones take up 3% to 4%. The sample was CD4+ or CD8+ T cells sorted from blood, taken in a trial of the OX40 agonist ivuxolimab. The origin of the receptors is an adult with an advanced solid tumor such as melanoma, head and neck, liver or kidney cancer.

CDR3 sequence reads: CASRDFAGGSSGNTIYF. As DNA, the CDR3 is TGTGCCAGCAGGGATTTCGCCGGAGGGAGCTCTGGAAACACCATATATTTT. The gene calls are TRBV27 and TRBJ1-3; D gene uncertain. The CDR3 spans 17 residues. Per the germline V gene, CDR1 is MNHEY and CDR2 is SMNVEV (reference sequence). Between the trimmed V and J ends, which lost 6 bases and 0 bases, there was a span of 18 bases.

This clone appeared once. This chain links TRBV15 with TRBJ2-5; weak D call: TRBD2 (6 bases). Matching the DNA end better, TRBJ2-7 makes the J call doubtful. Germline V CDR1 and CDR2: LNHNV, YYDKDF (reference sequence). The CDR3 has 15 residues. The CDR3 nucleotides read TGTGCCACCAGGAACACCCGGGACTTTTCCTACGAGCAGTACTTC. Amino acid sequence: CATRNTRDFSYEQYF.

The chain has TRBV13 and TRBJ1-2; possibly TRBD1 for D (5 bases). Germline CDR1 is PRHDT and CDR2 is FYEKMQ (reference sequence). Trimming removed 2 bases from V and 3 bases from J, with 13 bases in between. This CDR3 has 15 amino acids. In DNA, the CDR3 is TGTGCCAGCAGCTTACCCGGGACTTCATACTATGGCTACACCTTC. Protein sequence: CASSLPGTSYYGYTF.

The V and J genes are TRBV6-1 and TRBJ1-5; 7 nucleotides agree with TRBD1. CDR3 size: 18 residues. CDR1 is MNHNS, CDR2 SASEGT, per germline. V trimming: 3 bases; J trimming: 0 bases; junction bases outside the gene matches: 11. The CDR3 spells CASSEGAGGAYSNQPQHF. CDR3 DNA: TGTGCCAGCAGTGAGGGGGCAGGGGGGGCCTATAGCAATCAGCCCCAGCATTTT.

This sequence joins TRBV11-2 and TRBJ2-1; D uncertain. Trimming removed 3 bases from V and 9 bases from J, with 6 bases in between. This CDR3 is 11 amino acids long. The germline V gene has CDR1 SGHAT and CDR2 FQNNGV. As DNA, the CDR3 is TGTGCCAGCAGCTTCCTAGGTGAGCAGTTCTTC. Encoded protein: CASSFLGEQFF.

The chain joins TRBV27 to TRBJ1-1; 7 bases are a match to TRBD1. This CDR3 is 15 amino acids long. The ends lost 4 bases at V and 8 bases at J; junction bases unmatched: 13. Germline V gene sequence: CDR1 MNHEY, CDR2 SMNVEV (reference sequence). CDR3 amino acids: CASSSVGKGAFEAFF. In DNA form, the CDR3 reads TGTGCCAGCAGTTCGGTTGGAAAGGGGGCCTTCGAAGCTTTCTTT.

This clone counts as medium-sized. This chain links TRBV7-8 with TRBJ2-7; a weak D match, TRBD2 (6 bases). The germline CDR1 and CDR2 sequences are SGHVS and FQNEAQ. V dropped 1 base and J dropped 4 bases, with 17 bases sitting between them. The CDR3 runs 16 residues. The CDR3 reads CASSLVVTAGRYEQYF. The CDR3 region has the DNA TGTGCCAGCAGCTTAGTGGTCACCGCGGGAAGGTACGAGCAGTACTTC.

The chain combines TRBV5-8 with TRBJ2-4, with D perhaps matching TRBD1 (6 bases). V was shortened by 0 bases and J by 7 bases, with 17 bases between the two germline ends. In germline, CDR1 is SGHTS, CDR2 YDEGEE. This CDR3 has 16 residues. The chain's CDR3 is CASSLDEVSGDNIQYF. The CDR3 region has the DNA TGTGCCAGCAGCTTGGACGAGGTGTCAGGGGATAACATTCAGTACTTC.

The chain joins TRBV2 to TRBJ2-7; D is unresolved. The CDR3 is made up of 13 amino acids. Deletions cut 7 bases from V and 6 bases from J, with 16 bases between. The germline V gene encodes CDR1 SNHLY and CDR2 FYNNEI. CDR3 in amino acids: CASKATAVSEQYF. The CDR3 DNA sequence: TGTGCCAGCAAGGCCACAGCAGTATCCGAGCAGTACTTC.

The CDR3 reads CASSLVAGPSYGYTF. The CDR3 DNA sequence: TGCGCCAGCAGCTTGGTTGCCGGACCTAGCTATGGCTACACCTTC. The chain joins TRBV5-1 to TRBJ1-2; D is ambiguous. Between the trimmed V and J ends, which lost 0 bases and 4 bases, there was a span of 13 bases. CDR3 length: 15 amino acids. Germline CDR1 SGHRS, CDR2 YFSETQ.